This entry concerns a single T cell receptor (beta chain). The antigen remains undetermined. These data belong to a study of cytomegalovirus exposure and HLA in healthy donors. Regarding the study as a whole: The study found most TCR sequences rare, yet found some public TCRs in many donors.

Sequencing was performed with immunoSEQ multiplex PCR; in TCRdb, only in-frame clones are kept and a portion is missing. The sample lists 50,000 to 80,000 clones, roughly 95% occurring once. This CDR3 is built from 16 residues. Germline values: CDR1 LNHNV, CDR2 YYDKDF (reference sequence). V lost 1 base and J 3 bases, leaving 13 bases between the germline ends. The receptor was derived from a woman in her late teens or twenties in good health and CMV-seropositive. Sequencing was done on a sample of PBMCs. This chain uses TRBV15 with TRBJ1-5, with a weak D call TRBD1 (5 bases). The CDR3 loop is CATSRGAGKDNQPQHF. The CDR3 DNA is TGTGCCACCAGCAGAGGGGCAGGGAAGGACAATCAGCCCCAGCATTTT.